The T cell receptor beta chain described here comes from a study of patients and donors after allogeneic stem cell transplantation. TCRdb fed the RT-PCR reads into MiXCR, producing one record per CDR3 protein. The sample includes some 880,000 distinct CDR3 sequences, over 15% of them seen just once. V lost 6 bases to trimming and J lost 6 bases; unmatched junction nucleotides: 13. Germline CDR1 DFQATT, CDR2 SNEGSKA (reference sequence). This CDR3 is 14 amino acids long. The source material was blood, either unsorted or a sorted T cell fraction (not recorded which). The chain employs TRBV20-1 and TRBJ2-7; 8 positions agree with TRBD2. This TCR derives from a human donor who was either an allogeneic HSCT recipient or a stem cell or donor lymphocyte infusion donor (not recorded which). It is not recorded whose cells these are; they may come from a transplant donor. The CDR3: CSALTGTRRSEQYF. In DNA, the CDR3 is TGCAGTGCCCTAACCGGGACTAGGAGGAGCGAGCAGTACTTC.